This T cell receptor beta chain is drawn from a study of blood T cell repertoires in COVID-19. Looking at the study overall: The United States, Italy and Spain provided the acute and convalescent COVID-19 samples.

In the source study's methods: Estimation of nucleated cell counts was performed using reference gene primer amplification. Clones were sequenced by immunoSEQ multiplex PCR, and TCRdb holds only the in-frame ones, with some missing. D and trimming come from the DNA, and the V and J calls and clone size come from that table. The sample has roughly 190,000 clones; under 90% are singletons. V shed 2 bases, J shed 7 bases, and the junction held 8 bases outside the gene matches. Germline lookup yields CDR1 LGHNA and CDR2 YNFKEQ. The CDR3 extends over 16 amino acids. The chain carries TRBV4-2 and TRBJ2-1; the match to TRBD2 covers 10 bases. The specimen sequenced was peripheral blood. This TCR derives from a human donor in a cohort sampled during active COVID-19. As DNA, the CDR3 is TGTGCCAGCAGCCAACGCCTAGCGGGAGAGGGGAATGAGCAGTTCTTC. Translated, it gives CASSQRLAGEGNEQFF.